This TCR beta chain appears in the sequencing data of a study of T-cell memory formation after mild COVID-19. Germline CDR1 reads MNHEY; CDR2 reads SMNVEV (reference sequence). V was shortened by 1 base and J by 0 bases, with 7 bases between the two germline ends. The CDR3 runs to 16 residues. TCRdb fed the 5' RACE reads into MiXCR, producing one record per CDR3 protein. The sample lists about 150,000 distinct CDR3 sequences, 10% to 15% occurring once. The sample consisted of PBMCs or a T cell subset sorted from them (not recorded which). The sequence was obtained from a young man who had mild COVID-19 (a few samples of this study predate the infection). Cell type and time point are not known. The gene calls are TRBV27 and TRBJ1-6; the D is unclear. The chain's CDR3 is CASSLLGSSYNSPLHF. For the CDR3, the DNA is TGTGCCAGCAGTTTATTGGGGAGCTCCTATAATTCACCCCTCCACTTT.